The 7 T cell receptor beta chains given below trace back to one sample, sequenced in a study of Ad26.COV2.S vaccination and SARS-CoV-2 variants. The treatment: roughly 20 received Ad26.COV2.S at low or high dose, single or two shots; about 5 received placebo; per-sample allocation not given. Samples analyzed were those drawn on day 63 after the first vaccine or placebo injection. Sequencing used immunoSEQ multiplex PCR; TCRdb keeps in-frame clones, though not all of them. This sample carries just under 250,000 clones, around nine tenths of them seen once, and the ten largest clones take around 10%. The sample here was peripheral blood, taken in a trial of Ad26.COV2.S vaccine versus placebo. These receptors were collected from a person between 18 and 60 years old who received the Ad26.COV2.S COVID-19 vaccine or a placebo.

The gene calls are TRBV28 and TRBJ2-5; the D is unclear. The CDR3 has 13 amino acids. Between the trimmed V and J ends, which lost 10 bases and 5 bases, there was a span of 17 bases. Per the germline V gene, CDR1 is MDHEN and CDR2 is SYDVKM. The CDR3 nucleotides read TGTGCCACCGGGCCCCTACGGTTCGAGACCCAGTACTTC. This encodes CATGPLRFETQYF. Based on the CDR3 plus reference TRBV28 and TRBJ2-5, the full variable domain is DVKVTQSSRYLVKRTGEKVFLECVQDMDHENMFWYRQDPGLGLRLIYFSYDVKMKEKGDIPEGYSVSREKKERFSLILESASTNQTSMYLCATGPLRFETQYFGPGTRLLVL.

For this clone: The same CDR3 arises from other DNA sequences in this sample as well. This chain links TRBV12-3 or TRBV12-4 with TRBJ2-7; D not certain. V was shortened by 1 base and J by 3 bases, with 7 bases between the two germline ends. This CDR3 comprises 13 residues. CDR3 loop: CASSLEGGYEQYF. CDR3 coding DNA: TGTGCCAGCAGTTTAGAGGGCGGCTACGAGCAGTACTTC.

The CDR3 loop is CASSPASGSRNTQYF. CDR3 sequence (DNA): TGTGCCAGCAGCCCGGCTAGCGGGTCTAGGAATACGCAGTATTTT. The chain combines TRBV28 with TRBJ2-3; the match to TRBD2 covers 8 bases. CDR1 and CDR2 from the germline V gene are MDHEN and SYDVKM. V lost 6 bases to trimming and J lost 7 bases; unmatched junction nucleotides: 12. This CDR3 comprises 15 residues.

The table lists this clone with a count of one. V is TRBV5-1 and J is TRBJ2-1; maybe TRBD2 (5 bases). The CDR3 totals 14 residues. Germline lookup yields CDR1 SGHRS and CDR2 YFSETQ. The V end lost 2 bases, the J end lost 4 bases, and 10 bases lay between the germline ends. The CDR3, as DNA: TGCGCCAGCAGCTTTCGGGGAGATTACAATGAGCAGTTCTTC. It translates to CASSFRGDYNEQFF.

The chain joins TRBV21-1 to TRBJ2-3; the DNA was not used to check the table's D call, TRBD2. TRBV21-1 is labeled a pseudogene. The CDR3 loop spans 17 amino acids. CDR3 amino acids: CASSKGKGTSGKDTQYF. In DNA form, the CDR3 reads TGTGCCAGCAGCAAAGGGAAAGGGACTAGCGGGAAAGATACGCAGTATTTT.

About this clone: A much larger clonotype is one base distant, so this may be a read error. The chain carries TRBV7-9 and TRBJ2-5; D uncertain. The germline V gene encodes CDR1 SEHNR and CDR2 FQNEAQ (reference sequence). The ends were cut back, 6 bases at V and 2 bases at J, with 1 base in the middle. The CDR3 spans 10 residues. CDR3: CASSQETQYF. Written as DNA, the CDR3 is TGTGCCAGCAGTCAAGAGACCCAGTACTTC. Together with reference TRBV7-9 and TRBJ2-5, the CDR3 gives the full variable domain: DTGVSQNPRHKITKRGQNVTFRCDPISEHNRLYWYRQTLGQGPEFLTYFQNEAQLEKSRLLSDRFSAERPKGSFSTLEIQRTEQGDSAMYLCASSQETQYFGPGTRLLVL.

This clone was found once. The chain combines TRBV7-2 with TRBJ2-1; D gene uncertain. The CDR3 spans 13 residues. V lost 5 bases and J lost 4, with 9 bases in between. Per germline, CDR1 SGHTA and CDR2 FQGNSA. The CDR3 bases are TGTGCCAGCAGCGCTAGGGTTTACAATGAGCAGTTCTTC. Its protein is CASSARVYNEQFF.